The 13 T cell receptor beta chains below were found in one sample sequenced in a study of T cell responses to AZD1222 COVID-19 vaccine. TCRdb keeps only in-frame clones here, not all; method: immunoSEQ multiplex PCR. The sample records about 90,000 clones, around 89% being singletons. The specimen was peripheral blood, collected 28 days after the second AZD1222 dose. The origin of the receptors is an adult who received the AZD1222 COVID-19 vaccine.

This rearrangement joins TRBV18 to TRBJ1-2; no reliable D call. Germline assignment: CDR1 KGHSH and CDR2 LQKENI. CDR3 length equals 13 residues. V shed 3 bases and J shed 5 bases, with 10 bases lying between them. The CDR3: CASSPETDYGYTF. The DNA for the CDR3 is TGTGCCAGCTCACCCGAGACTGATTATGGCTACACCTTC.

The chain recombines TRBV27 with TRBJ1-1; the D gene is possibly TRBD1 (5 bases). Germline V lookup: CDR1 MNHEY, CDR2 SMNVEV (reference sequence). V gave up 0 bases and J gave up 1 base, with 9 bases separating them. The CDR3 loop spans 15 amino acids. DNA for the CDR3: TGTGCCAGCAGTTTATCCGGGGGACGGAACACTGAAGCTTTCTTT. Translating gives CASSLSGGRNTEAFF.

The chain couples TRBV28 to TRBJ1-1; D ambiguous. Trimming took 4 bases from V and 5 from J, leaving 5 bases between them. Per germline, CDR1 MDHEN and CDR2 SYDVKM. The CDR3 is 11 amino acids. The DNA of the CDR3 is TGTGCCAGCAGTTGGGATACTGAAGCTTTCTTT. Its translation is CASSWDTEAFF.

The CDR3 bases are TGTGCCAGCAGCTTAGGGTGGTTTACCTATGGCTACACCTTC. Translating it yields CASSLGWFTYGYTF. The V call is TRBV7-3, the J call TRBJ1-2; the D is unclear. Trimming pared 2 bases from V and 4 bases from J, leaving 11 bases between. The germline V gene has CDR1 SGHTA and CDR2 FQGTGA. The CDR3 totals 14 residues.

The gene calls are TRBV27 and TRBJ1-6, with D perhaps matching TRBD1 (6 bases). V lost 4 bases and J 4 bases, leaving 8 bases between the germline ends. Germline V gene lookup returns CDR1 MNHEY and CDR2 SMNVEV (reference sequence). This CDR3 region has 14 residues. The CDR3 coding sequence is TGTGCCAGCAGTTGGACAGATTATAATTCACCCCTCCACTTT. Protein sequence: CASSWTDYNSPLHF.

CDR3 nucleotides: TGTGCCAGCTCACCACTGGACAGTTCCGGCACTGAAGCTTTCTTT. It yields the protein CASSPLDSSGTEAFF. The V call is TRBV18, the J call TRBJ1-1, with D possibly matching TRBD1 (6 bases). The CDR3 sequence is 15 residues long. Trimming left V 1 base short and J 4 bases short, with 13 bases between. Germline CDR1 is KGHSH and CDR2 is LQKENI.

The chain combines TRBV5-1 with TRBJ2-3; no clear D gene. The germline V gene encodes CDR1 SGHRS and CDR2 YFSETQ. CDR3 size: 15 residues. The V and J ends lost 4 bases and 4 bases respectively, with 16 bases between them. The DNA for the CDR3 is TGCGCCAGCAGCCTTGGTAGTCCAACCTCAGATACGCAGTATTTT. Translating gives CASSLGSPTSDTQYF.

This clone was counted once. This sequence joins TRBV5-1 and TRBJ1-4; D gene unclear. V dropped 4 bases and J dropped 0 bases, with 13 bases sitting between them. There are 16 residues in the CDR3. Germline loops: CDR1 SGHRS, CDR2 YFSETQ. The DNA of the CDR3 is TGCGCCAGCAGCCTGGGTGCCGGGGCAACTAATGAAAAACTGTTTTTT. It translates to CASSLGAGATNEKLFF.

The CDR3 sequence: CASSPNTRSGGRQPQHF. CDR3 nucleotide sequence: TGCGCCAGCAGCCCCAACACTCGTTCAGGGGGCAGGCAGCCCCAGCATTTT. This rearrangement joins TRBV4-1 to TRBJ1-5, with TRBD1 identical over 8 bases. J gave up 7 bases and V 4 bases, and 15 bases lay outside the gene matches. In germline, CDR1 is MGHRA, CDR2 YSYEKL. This CDR3 comprises 17 residues.

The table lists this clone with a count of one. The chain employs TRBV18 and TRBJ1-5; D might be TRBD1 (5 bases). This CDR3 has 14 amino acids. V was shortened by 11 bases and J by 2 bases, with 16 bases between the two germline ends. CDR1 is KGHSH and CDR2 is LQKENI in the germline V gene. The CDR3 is CASRAPGGNQPQHF. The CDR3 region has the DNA TGTGCCTCCCGGGCACCGGGGGGCAATCAGCCCCAGCATTTT.

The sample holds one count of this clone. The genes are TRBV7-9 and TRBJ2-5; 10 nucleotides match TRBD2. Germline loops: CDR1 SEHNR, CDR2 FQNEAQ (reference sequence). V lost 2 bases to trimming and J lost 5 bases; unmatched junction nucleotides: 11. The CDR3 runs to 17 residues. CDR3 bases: TGTGCCAGCAGCTTAAGGTTAGCGGGGGGAAGAGGGGAGACCCAGTACTTC. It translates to CASSLRLAGGRGETQYF.

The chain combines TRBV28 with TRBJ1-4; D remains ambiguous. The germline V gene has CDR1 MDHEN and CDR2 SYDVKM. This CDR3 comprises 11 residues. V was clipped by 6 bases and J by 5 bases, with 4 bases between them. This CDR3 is CASRSNEKLFF. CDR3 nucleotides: TGTGCCAGCAGATCGAATGAAAAACTGTTTTTT.

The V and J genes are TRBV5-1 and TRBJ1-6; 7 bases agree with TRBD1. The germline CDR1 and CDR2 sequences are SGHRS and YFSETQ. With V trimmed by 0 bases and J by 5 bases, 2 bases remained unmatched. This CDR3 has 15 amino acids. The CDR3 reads CASSLATGNNSPLHF. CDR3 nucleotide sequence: TGCGCCAGCAGCTTGGCGACAGGGAATAATTCACCCCTCCACTTT.